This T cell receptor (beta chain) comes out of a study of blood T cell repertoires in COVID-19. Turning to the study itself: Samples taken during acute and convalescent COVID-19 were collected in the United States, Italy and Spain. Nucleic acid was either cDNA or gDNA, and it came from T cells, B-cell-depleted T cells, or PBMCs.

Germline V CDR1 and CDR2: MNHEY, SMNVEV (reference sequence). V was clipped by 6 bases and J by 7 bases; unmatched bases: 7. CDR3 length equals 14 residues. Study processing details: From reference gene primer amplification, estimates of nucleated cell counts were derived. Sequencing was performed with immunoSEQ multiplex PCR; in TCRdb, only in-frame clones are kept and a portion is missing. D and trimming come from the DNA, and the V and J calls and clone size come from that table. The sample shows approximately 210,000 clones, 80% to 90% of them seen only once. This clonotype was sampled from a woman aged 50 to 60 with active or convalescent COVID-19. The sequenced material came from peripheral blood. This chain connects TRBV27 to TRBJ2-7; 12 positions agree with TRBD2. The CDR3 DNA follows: TGTGCCAGCAGACTAGCGGGGGGATCACAAGAGCAGTACGTC. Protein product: CASRLAGGSQEQYV.